These 18 T cell receptor beta chains originate from one sample sequenced in a study of T cells in Graves' hyperthyroidism and ophthalmopathy. The CDR3 regions of TCR beta were amplified from RNA transcripts. First-round RT-PCR of the TCR CDR3 relied on the HTBI primer set. TCRdb used MiXCR to reprocess the multiplex PCR reads, holding one entry per CDR3 protein. The sample consists of under 700,000 distinct CDR3 sequences, around 46% of them appearing once. Sequenced: peripheral blood or thyroid tissue (not recorded which). The origin of the receptors is a woman aged 18-29 years with Graves' hyperthyroidism.

This chain connects TRBV25-1 to TRBJ2-7, with 9 positions matching TRBD2. Germline trimming cut 9 bases from V and 3 bases from J; bases unmatched to any gene: 9. The germline V gene has CDR1 MGHDK and CDR2 SYGVNS. This CDR3 has 14 amino acids. The CDR3 reads CASSIGGRVYEQYF. CDR3 bases: TGTGCCAGTAGTATAGGCGGGAGGGTCTACGAGCAGTACTTC.

This clonotype was detected many times. The chain links TRBV7-9 to TRBJ1-1, with D perhaps TRBD1 (5 bases). Germline assignment: CDR1 SEHNR and CDR2 FQNEAQ (reference sequence). Trimming removed 1 base from V and 1 base from J, with 7 bases in between. The CDR3 length is 14 residues. The CDR3 nucleotides read TGTGCCAGCAGCTTAGGACAGAAGAACACTGAAGCTTTCTTT. Translated, it gives CASSLGQKNTEAFF.

Turning to this clonotype: The junction and the germline gene differ at one end; a read error may be behind it. The chain joins TRBV29-1 to TRBJ2-6; 7 nucleotides line up with TRBD2. This CDR3 is 11 amino acids long. Germline lookup yields CDR1 SQVTM and CDR2 ANQGSEA. In DNA form, the CDR3 reads TGCAGCGTTCTAGCGGCCCACGTTCTGACTTTC. It codes for CSVLAAHVLTF.

This clonotype was picked up many times. The genes are TRBV9 and TRBJ2-5; no clear D. The germline V gene has CDR1 SGDLS and CDR2 YYNGEE. The CDR3 has 13 amino acids. Deletions cut 0 bases from V and 5 bases from J, with 8 bases between. The CDR3 sequence is CASSVGLQETQYF. The CDR3, as DNA: TGTGCCAGCAGCGTAGGGCTCCAGGAGACCCAGTACTTC. The complete variable domain, with remaining parts taken from reference TRBV9 and TRBJ2-5, reads DSGVTQTPKHLITATGQRVTLRCSPRSGDLSVYWYQQSLDQGLQFLIQYYNGEERAKGNILERFSAQQFPDLHSELNLSSLELGDSALYFCASSVGLQETQYFGPGTRLLVL.

About this clonotype: One base away lies a much larger clone, so this may be a sequencing read error. The chain employs TRBV10-3 and TRBJ1-2; TRBD1 agrees at 12 bases. Germline CDR1 and CDR2: ENHRY and SYGVKD. The CDR3 is 14 residues long. Unmatched junction bases numbered 7, after V lost 6 bases and J lost 8 bases. The chain's CDR3 is CAISPGQGAQGYTF. The CDR3 nucleotides read TGTGCCATCAGCCCGGGACAGGGGGCGCAAGGCTACACCTTC.

On this clonotype itself: The junction does not match germline at one end; this may be a read error. V is TRBV10-3 and J is TRBJ1-6; D is possibly TRBD1 (5 bases). Germline CDR1 reads ENHRY; CDR2 reads SYGVKD. This CDR3 has 15 amino acids. CDR3 loop: CASSASTVSNSPLHF. The CDR3 DNA is TGTGCCAGCAGTGCTTCGACAGTTTCCAATTCACCCCTCCACTTT.

V gene TRBV7-9 combines with J gene TRBJ2-5, with D perhaps matching TRBD2 (6 bases). This CDR3 has 14 amino acids. In germline, CDR1 is SEHNR, CDR2 FQNEAQ (reference sequence). The V gene lost 4 bases and the J gene lost 3 bases, with 12 bases spanning the gap. The CDR3 sequence is CASSSGIAEETQYF. The CDR3 region has the DNA TGTGCCAGCAGCTCCGGAATAGCGGAAGAGACCCAGTACTTC. The full variable domain, with the rest looked up from reference TRBV7-9 and TRBJ2-5, is DTGVSQNPRHKITKRGQNVTFRCDPISEHNRLYWYRQTLGQGPEFLTYFQNEAQLEKSRLLSDRFSAERPKGSFSTLEIQRTEQGDSAMYLCASSSGIAEETQYFGPGTRLLVL.

This chain connects TRBV7-2 to TRBJ2-7; tentative D call: TRBD1 (6 bases). CDR1 and CDR2 (germline): SGHTA, FQGNSA. The CDR3 has 16 amino acids. V was pared by 5 bases and J by 2 bases, with 19 bases between. DNA of the CDR3: TGTGCCAGCAGCCAAGGGGCCAGGGGATTGGCCTACGAGCAGTACTTC. Amino acid sequence: CASSQGARGLAYEQYF. The full variable domain, in which reference TRBV7-2 and TRBJ2-7 provide the parts outside the CDR3, is GAGVSQSPSNKVTEKGKDVELRCDPISGHTALYWYRQSLGQGLEFLIYFQGNSAPDKSGLPSDRFSAERTGGSVSTLTIQRTQQEDSAVYLCASSQGARGLAYEQYFGPGTRLTVT.

Only one count was recorded for this clonotype. The rearrangement uses TRBV2 and TRBJ1-1, with D hard to call. The CDR3 covers 16 residues. Per the germline V gene, CDR1 is SNHLY and CDR2 is FYNNEI. Trimming removed 5 bases from V and 0 bases from J, with 16 bases in between. DNA of the CDR3: TGTGCCAGCAGTTACTCACGGGAAACCATGAACACTGAAGCTTTCTTT. It specifies CASSYSRETMNTEAFF.

This clonotype was counted ten times or more. The gene calls are TRBV15 and TRBJ1-5; D is unclear. The CDR3 loop spans 15 amino acids. CDR1 and CDR2 (germline): LNHNV, YYDKDF (reference sequence). V lost 10 bases and J 0 bases, leaving 16 bases between the germline ends. The chain's CDR3 is CASKGTGDSNQPQHF. The CDR3 DNA is TGTGCCAGTAAGGGCACGGGAGATAGCAATCAGCCCCAGCATTTT. Filled out from reference TRBV15 and TRBJ1-5, the complete variable domain reads DAMVIQNPRYQVTQFGKPVTLSCSQTLNHNVMYWYQQKSSQAPKLLFHYYDKDFNNEADTPDNFQSRRPNTSFCFLDIRSPGLGDTAMYLCASKGTGDSNQPQHFGDGTRLSIL.

This clonotype was counted between two and nine times. V usage is TRBV4-3 and J usage is TRBJ1-1; D unclear. The CDR3 has 15 residues. V was cut by 0 bases and J by 3 bases, with 11 bases left in between. The germline V gene encodes CDR1 LGHNA and CDR2 YSLEER. The CDR3 region is CASSQDLWRDTEAFF. Written as DNA, the CDR3 is TGCGCCAGCAGCCAAGATCTGTGGAGGGACACTGAAGCTTTCTTT.

In this sample, this clonotype turned up a few times. The chain links TRBV20-1 to TRBJ2-7, with D hard to call. This CDR3 has 12 residues. Germline loops: CDR1 DFQATT, CDR2 SNEGSKA (reference sequence). Trimming pared 4 bases from V and 3 bases from J, leaving 10 bases between. CDR3 loop: CSANRQGYEQYF. The CDR3 region has the DNA TGCAGTGCTAACCGACAAGGCTACGAGCAGTACTTC.

This clonotype came up a few times. V and J are TRBV19 and TRBJ1-5; D not certain. The V and J ends lost 1 base and 4 bases respectively, with 5 bases between them. This CDR3 is built from 13 residues. The germline CDR1 and CDR2 sequences are LNHDA and SQIVND (reference sequence). Here the CDR3 reads CASSIVRNQPQHF. The CDR3 DNA sequence: TGTGCCAGTAGTATAGTCAGGAATCAGCCCCAGCATTTT.

This clonotype has a handful of counts. The chain recombines TRBV7-9 with TRBJ2-7, with D perhaps TRBD1 (5 bases). V lost 6 bases and J 3 bases, leaving 18 bases between the germline ends. CDR3 length: 15 amino acids. CDR1 SEHNR and CDR2 FQNEAQ come from the germline V gene (reference sequence). The CDR3, as DNA: TGTGCCAGCAGTCCCCAGGGTATTAGAGACTACGAGCAGTACTTC. This encodes CASSPQGIRDYEQYF.

V and J are TRBV7-2 and TRBJ1-4; TRBD1 matches 9 bases. This CDR3 is built from 17 residues. V lost 5 bases and J lost 0; bases outside the gene matches: 7. The germline V gene encodes CDR1 SGHTA and CDR2 FQGNSA. CDR3 residues: CASSRDREQSTNEKLFF. The CDR3 nucleotides read TGTGCCAGCAGCCGGGACAGGGAACAGTCAACTAATGAAAAACTGTTTTTT.

This clonotype was observed at least ten times. The chain has TRBV2 and TRBJ1-6; D possibly corresponds to TRBD1 (6 bases). The germline V gene has CDR1 SNHLY and CDR2 FYNNEI. The CDR3 totals 14 residues. The V gene lost 7 bases and the J gene lost 10 bases, with 17 bases spanning the gap. In nucleotides, the CDR3 is TGTGCCAGCACGATCAGGGGTTGGAACTCACCCCTCCACTTT. The encoded protein is CASTIRGWNSPLHF.

This clonotype appeared a few times. The V gene is TRBV7-9, the J gene TRBJ1-1; 9 bases agree with TRBD1. In germline, CDR1 is SEHNR, CDR2 FQNEAQ (reference sequence). V lost 6 bases to trimming and J lost 0 bases; unmatched junction nucleotides: 5. The CDR3 sequence is 15 residues long. This chain's CDR3 is CASSWGTGLNTEAFF. The CDR3 nucleotides read TGTGCCAGCAGTTGGGGGACAGGGCTGAACACTGAAGCTTTCTTT. The full variable domain, rest sourced from reference TRBV7-9 and TRBJ1-1, is DTGVSQNPRHKITKRGQNVTFRCDPISEHNRLYWYRQTLGQGPEFLTYFQNEAQLEKSRLLSDRFSAERPKGSFSTLEIQRTEQGDSAMYLCASSWGTGLNTEAFFGQGTRLTVV.

This clonotype was picked up many times. The rearrangement joins TRBV11-2 to TRBJ1-1, with D maybe TRBD1 (6 bases). From germline, CDR1 is SGHAT and CDR2 FQNNGV. Deletions cut 6 bases from V and 10 bases from J, with 12 bases between. CDR3 length: 11 residues. The CDR3 is CASSSTGLAFF. As DNA, the CDR3 is TGTGCCAGCAGTTCCACAGGGTTAGCTTTCTTT.